The subject of this entry is one T cell receptor beta chain. Its antigen remains unidentified. The input lacks base qualities; no much larger clone sits a single base away. The data stem from a study of blood T cell repertoires in COVID-19 (dated by TCRdb to the early 2020s). Looking at the study overall: Samples covering the acute and convalescent phases of COVID-19 were provided by collaborators in the United States, Italy and Spain. A de-identified subject ID, COVID-19 status, age in years and sex were almost always included in the sample metadata. Where available, HLA class I and class II types were taken from metadata supplied by the sample provider and were not determined by assay-based typing. A freely available public database, intended as a resource for researchers studying the immune response to SARS-CoV-2, is where the repertoires were released. Samples came from the ongoing ImmuneRACE study (first 160 participants) plus 1,254 subjects from 6 global collaborators. Subjects who had been exposed to COVID-19, were actively infected with it, or had recovered from it provided the deeply sampled blood TCRbeta repertoires that made up the dataset. The material from the prospective study consisted of cDNA or gDNA derived from T cells, B-cell-depleted T cells, or PBMCs.

On the study overall, not on this receptor specifically: How much clinical and demographic metadata was included differed by source and by participant, and the metadata was provided uncurated.

TCRbeta CDR3 regions were amplified from genomic DNA using the immunoSEQ Assay, a bias-controlled multiplex PCR. The authors' analysis ran thus. The number of nucleated cells in each sample was estimated from the amplification of reference gene primers within the assay. To quantify the absolute abundance of each unique TCRbeta CDR3 rearrangement, sequence reads were collapsed and filtered. For each sample, productive Simpson clonality was calculated as the square root of Simpson's diversity index over productive rearrangements. The immuneACCESS repertoire file appears here via TCRdb, limited to in-frame rearrangements. These files lack a portion of the clones; in checked studies, under half of the deficit traces to unresolved V genes, and the cause of the others is not known. V and J calls and clone size are those listed in that table; D and trimming were worked out from the DNA. Counted in this sample were fewer than 85,000 clones; more than 65% of them appeared once. The top ten constitute about 20% of the sample.

Collaborating institutions collected whole blood in K2EDTA tubes following their own protocols. Collaborator samples were shipped for TCRbeta analysis as frozen whole blood, isolated PBMCs, or DNA extracted from either sample type. In the germline V gene (reference sequence), CDR1 corresponds to MNHEY and CDR2 to SMNVEV. The CDR3 sequence holds 17 residues, the cysteine and phenylalanine included. Only the CDR3 portion is preserved as DNA: 51 bases, with reading frame beginning at the first base. Here V drops 7 bases and J drops 0 bases, and the junction holds 11 bases not matched to any gene. This sequence uses TRBV27 and TRBJ1-3, and 8 junctional nucleotides match TRBD1. The sample comprised peripheral blood. The receptor comes from an elderly woman with active or convalescent COVID-19. The nucleotides read TGTGCCAGCACTGCCCGGACAGGGAACCCCTCTGGAAACACCATATATTTT. This translates into CASTARTGNPSGNTIYF.